These T cell receptor beta chains were read from a single sample in a study of shared clonotypes between healthy human individuals. Assay: immunoSEQ multiplex PCR; the TCRdb copy retains only in-frame clones and omits some. The data hold a few million clones, with 85% to 95% observed a single time. Sequenced material: naive CD4+ T cells from PBMCs. The receptors originated from a man aged 18 to 29 in good health. Some clones in this sample may be carry-over from other donors' samples. Both conserved end residues are part of each CDR3. The D gene is left open where the match is weak. Expanded clones are given a class, and other clones once, few, many or no size at all.

TRBV5-1	TRBJ1-1	NA	NA	TGCGCCAGCAGCCCACAGCCCGTGAACACTGAAGCTTTCTTT	CASSPQPVNTEAFF
TRBV9	TRBJ1-1	NA	TRBD1	TGTGCCAGCAGCGTATCGACAGGGAGCTGGGGCACTGAAGCTTTCTTT	CASSVSTGSWGTEAFF
TRBV29-1	TRBJ1-3	NA	NA	TGCAGCGTTACTATGGCGTTCTCTGGAAACACCATATATTTT	CSVTMAFSGNTIYF
TRBV5-1	TRBJ2-2	NA	NA	TGCGCCAGCAGCTTGTCGGGACTGGTGACCGGGGAGCTGTTTTTT	CASSLSGLVTGELFF
TRBV10-3	TRBJ2-1	NA	TRBD2	TGTGCCATCAGTGAGGATAGCGGGAGTTCCTACAATGAGCAGTTCTTC	CAISEDSGSSYNEQFF
TRBV5-1	TRBJ1-2	NA	TRBD1	TGCGCCAGCAGCGCCGACCGGGACAGAGGTCCCTATGGCTACACCTTC	CASSADRDRGPYGYTF
TRBV11-2	TRBJ2-7	NA	NA	TGTGCCAGCAGCTTTTTATACGAGCAGTACTTC	CASSFLYEQYF
TRBV5-1	TRBJ2-2	NA	TRBD1	TGCGCCAGCAGCTCCTCGGGACAGTCCGGGGAGCTGTTTTTT	CASSSSGQSGELFF
TRBV6-1	TRBJ2-3	NA	NA	TGTGCCAGCAGGGGGATGAGACTCACAGATACGCAGTATTTT	CASRGMRLTDTQYF
TRBV5-1	TRBJ2-3	NA	NA	TGCGCCAGCTCCCTTCCCGGGACGGCAGATACGCAGTATTTT	CASSLPGTADTQYF
TRBV5-4	TRBJ2-7	NA	TRBD1	TGTGCCAGCAGCTTTCCGGGACAGCAATCCTACGAGCAGTACTTC	CASSFPGQQSYEQYF
TRBV5-1	TRBJ1-3	NA	NA	TGCGCCAGCAGCATCTCAGGGCGATCTGGAAACACCATATATTTT	CASSISGRSGNTIYF
TRBV4-2	TRBJ2-1	NA	NA	TGTGCCAGCAGCCAAGATCAGGGGGGGAGGTTCTTC	CASSQDQGGRFF
TRBV25-1	TRBJ1-4	NA	NA	TGTGCCAGCAGTGAGGTACGGGAAAAACTGTTTTTT	CASSEVREKLFF
TRBV28	TRBJ2-1	NA	NA	TGTGCCAGCAGTTTCAGGAATGAGCAGTTCTTC	CASSFRNEQFF
TRBV11-2	TRBJ2-5	NA	NA	TGTGCCAGCTCCTCGTGGAGGGAGACCCAGTACTTC	CASSSWRETQYF
TRBV20-1	TRBJ1-2	NA	NA	TGCAGTGCTAGCCAGGCGGTAGGACAACTCTTC	CSASQAVGQLF
TRBV6-1	TRBJ1-1	NA	NA	TGTGCCAGCAATGGGTGGGAAAACACTGAAGCTTTCTTT	CASNGWENTEAFF
TRBV28	TRBJ2-7	NA	TRBD2	TGTGCCAGCAGTAACCTAGCGGCTCTCTCCTACGAGCAGTACTTC	CASSNLAALSYEQYF
TRBV5-1	TRBJ2-5	NA	TRBD1	TGCGCCAGCAGCGGGGGACAGGGGATGGAGACCCAGTACTTC	CASSGGQGMETQYF
TRBV6-5	TRBJ1-1	NA	NA	TGTGCCAGCAGTTTACTCAGTGGAGGAGGGGGTCTGGCTTTCTTT	CASSLLSGGGGLAFF
TRBV7-2	TRBJ2-3	once	NA	TGTGCCAGCAGCTTCTCCCATGGGCAGTATTTT	CASSFSHGQYF
TRBV28	TRBJ1-2	once	NA	TGTGCCAGCAGTTCCCCTCGGACTGGTCAAGATGGCTACACCTTC	CASSSPRTGQDGYTF
TRBV28	TRBJ1-2	once	TRBD1	TGTGCCGCACAGATCGGGACAGTTTATGGCTACACCTTC	CAAQIGTVYGYTF
TRBV28	TRBJ2-5	few	NA	TGTGCCAGCTCCCCCCTGATGAAGGGGGAGACCCAGTACTTC	CASSPLMKGETQYF
TRBV5-1	TRBJ2-5	NA	TRBD2	TGCGCCAGCGGGACTAGCGGGGCAGAGACCCAGTACTTC	CASGTSGAETQYF
TRBV28	TRBJ2-3	NA	TRBD2	TGTGCCAGCAGCACCGCCGTTGGGCGGGGGACAGATACGCAGTATTTT	CASSTAVGRGTDTQYF
TRBV21-1	TRBJ1-2	NA	NA	TGTGCCAGCAGCAAAGGAGCCAGGGAGTACCATGGCTACACCTTC	CASSKGAREYHGYTF
TRBV9	TRBJ1-1	NA	TRBD1	TGTGCCAGCGAACCCGCGGGACAGGGAGTGTATTGGAACACTGAAGCTTTCTTT	CASEPAGQGVYWNTEAFF
TRBV29-1	TRBJ2-1	once	TRBD2	TGCAGCGTTGATCTTAGCGGGAGGGCCTTTGAGCAGTTCTTC	CSVDLSGRAFEQFF
TRBV5-4	TRBJ1-2	once	TRBD1	TGTGCCAGCAGCTCCGGGACAGGGGTTGCTGGCTACACCTTC	CASSSGTGVAGYTF
TRBV14	TRBJ2-7	NA	NA	TGTGCCAGCAGCCCGACAGGGAGGGACGAGCAGTACTTC	CASSPTGRDEQYF
TRBV7-9	TRBJ2-1	once	TRBD1	TGTGCCGGCAGCTTCCCCGGGACAGGATACAATGAGCAGTTCTTC	CAGSFPGTGYNEQFF
TRBV5-1	TRBJ2-2	NA	TRBD1	TGCGCCAGCGGAGGACTCGGACAGGGGGGAACCGGGGAGCTGTTTTTT	CASGGLGQGGTGELFF
TRBV27	TRBJ1-2	NA	NA	TGTGCCAGCAGTTTAAGGGTGAACTATGGCTACACCTTC	CASSLRVNYGYTF
TRBV5-5	TRBJ2-7	NA	TRBD2	TGTGCCAGCAGTCGGACTAGCGGGAGGAACTACGAGCAGTACTTC	CASSRTSGRNYEQYF